This entry features one T cell receptor beta chain sequence. The data belong to a study of blood T cell repertoires in COVID-19. Here immunoSEQ multiplex PCR was the method, and the copy in TCRdb shows in-frame clones only, minus some. The sample contains 45,000 or so clones, 70% to 90% of which appear only once. The CDR3 consists of 15 residues. The V gene end was trimmed by 4 bases and the J gene end by 5 bases; junction bases not matched to a gene: 8. The germline V gene has CDR1 MNHEY and CDR2 SVGAGI. This receptor was identified in a man aged 35-49 years with active COVID-19. Specimen: peripheral blood. This chain uses TRBV6-5 with TRBJ2-3; TRBD2 matches 8 bases. The CDR3 DNA reads TGTGCCAGCAGTTCTCTCGCGGGAGGAGGAGATACGCAGTATTTT. Protein: CASSSLAGGGDTQYF.